The sequence of this T cell receptor (beta chain) was determined in a study of T cell repertoires in cytomegalovirus infection. CDR3 size: 16 residues. The germline gives CDR1 LGHNA, CDR2 YSLEER. Deletions cut 0 bases from V and 3 bases from J, with 11 bases between. Turning to this clonotype: The antigen is not known.

Using its own MiXCR run on the reads, TCRdb lists one record per CDR3 protein. The sample has 550,000 to 850,000 distinct CDR3 sequences, 33% seen once. This TCR was sampled from a human donor in good health (CMV status not recorded). Some clones in this sample may be carry-over from other donors' samples. The sequencing here drew on cultured PBMCs, taken from culture after CMV antigen stimulation. The rearrangement uses TRBV4-3 and TRBJ2-2; D is possibly TRBD2 (5 bases). For the CDR3, the DNA is TGCGCCAGCAGCCAAGACTGGGGAGAGGACACCGGGGAGCTGTTTTTT. Translating it yields CASSQDWGEDTGELFF.